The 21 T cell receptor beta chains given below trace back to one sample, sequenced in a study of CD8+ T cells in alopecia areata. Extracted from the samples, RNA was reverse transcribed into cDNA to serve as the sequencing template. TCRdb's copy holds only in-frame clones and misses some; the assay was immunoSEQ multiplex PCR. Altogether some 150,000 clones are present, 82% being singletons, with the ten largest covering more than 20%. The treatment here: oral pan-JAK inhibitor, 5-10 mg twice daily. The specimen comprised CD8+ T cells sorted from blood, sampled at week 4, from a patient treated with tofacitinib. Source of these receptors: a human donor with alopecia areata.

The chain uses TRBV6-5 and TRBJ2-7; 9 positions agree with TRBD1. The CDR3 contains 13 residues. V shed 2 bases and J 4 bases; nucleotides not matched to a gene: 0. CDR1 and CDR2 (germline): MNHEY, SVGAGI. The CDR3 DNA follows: TGTGCCAGCAGTTACGACAGGGGGTACGAGCAGTACTTC. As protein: CASSYDRGYEQYF.

The CDR3 here is CASSPGASTDTQYF. CDR3 coding DNA: TGTGCCAGCAGCCCGGGGGCTAGCACAGATACGCAGTATTTT. V is TRBV7-9 and J is TRBJ2-3; either TRBD1 or TRBD2 may fit D (6 bases each). Trimming removed 5 bases from V and 0 bases from J, with 9 bases in between. The germline gives CDR1 SEHNR, CDR2 FQNEAQ (reference sequence). The CDR3 length is 14 residues.

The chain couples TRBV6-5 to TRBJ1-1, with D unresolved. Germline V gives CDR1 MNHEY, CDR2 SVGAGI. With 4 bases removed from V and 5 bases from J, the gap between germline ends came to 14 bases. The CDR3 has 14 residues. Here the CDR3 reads CASSSPGSGTEAFF. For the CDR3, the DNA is TGTGCCAGCAGTTCGCCCGGGTCTGGGACTGAAGCTTTCTTT.

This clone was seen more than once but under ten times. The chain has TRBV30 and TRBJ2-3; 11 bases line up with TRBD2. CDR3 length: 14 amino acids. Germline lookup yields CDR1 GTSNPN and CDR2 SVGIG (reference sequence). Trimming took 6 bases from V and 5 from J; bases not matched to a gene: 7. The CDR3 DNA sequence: TGTGCCTGCTCACTAGCGGGGGAGGAAGATACGCAGTATTTT. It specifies CACSLAGEEDTQYF.

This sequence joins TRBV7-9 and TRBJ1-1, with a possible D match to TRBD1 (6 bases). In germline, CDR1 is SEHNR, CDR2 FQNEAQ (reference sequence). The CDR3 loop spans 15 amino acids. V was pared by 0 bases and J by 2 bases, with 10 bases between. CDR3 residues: CASSLASGANTEAFF. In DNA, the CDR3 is TGTGCCAGCAGCTTAGCCTCGGGGGCTAACACTGAAGCTTTCTTT.

The CDR3 DNA reads TGCGCCAGCAGCCAAGTGGGGGGTACACTGTCTGCTTTCTTT. As protein: CASSQVGGTLSAFF. The V call is TRBV4-1, the J call TRBJ1-1; possible D gene TRBD1, 5 bases. The CDR3 runs to 14 residues. Trimming stripped 1 base from V and 11 bases from J, with 17 bases between. Germline V lookup: CDR1 MGHRA, CDR2 YSYEKL.

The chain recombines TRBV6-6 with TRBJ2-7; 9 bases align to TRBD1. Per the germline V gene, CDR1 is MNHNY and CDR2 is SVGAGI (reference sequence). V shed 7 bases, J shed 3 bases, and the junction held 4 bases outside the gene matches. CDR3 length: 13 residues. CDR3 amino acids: CASTGTGYYEQYF. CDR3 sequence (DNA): TGTGCCAGCACCGGGACAGGGTACTACGAGCAGTACTTC.

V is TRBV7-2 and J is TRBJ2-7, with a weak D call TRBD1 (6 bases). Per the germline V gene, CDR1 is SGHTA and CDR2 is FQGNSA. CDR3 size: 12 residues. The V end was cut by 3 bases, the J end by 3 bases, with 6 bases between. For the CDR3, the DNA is TGTGCCAGCAGCTTCAGGGGCTACGAGCAGTACTTC. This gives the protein CASSFRGYEQYF. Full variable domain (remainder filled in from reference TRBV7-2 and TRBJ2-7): GAGVSQSPSNKVTEKGKDVELRCDPISGHTALYWYRQSLGQGLEFLIYFQGNSAPDKSGLPSDRFSAERTGGSVSTLTIQRTQQEDSAVYLCASSFRGYEQYFGPGTRLTVT.

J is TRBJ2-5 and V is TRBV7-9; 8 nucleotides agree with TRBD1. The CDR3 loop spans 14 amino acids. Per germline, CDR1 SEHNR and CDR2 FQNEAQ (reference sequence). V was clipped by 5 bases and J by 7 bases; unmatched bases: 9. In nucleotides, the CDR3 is TGTGCCAGCAGCGACACGGGACAGGACTGGACCCAGTACTTC. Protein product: CASSDTGQDWTQYF.

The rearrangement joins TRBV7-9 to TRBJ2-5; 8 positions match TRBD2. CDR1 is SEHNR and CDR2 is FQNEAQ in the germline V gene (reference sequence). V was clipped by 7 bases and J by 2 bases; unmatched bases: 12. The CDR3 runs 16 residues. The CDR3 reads CASIPVVAGLQETQYF. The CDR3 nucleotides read TGTGCCAGCATCCCCGTGGTAGCGGGACTTCAAGAGACCCAGTACTTC.

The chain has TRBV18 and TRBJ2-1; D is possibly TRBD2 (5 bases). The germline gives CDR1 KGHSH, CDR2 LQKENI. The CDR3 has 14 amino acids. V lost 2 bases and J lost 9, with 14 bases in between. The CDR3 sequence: CASSPEAVSGEQFF. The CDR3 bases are TGTGCCAGCTCACCAGAAGCGGTGTCGGGTGAGCAGTTCTTC. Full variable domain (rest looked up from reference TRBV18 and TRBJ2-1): NAGVMQNPRHLVRRRGQEARLRCSPMKGHSHVYWYRQLPEEGLKFMVYLQKENIIDESGMPKERFSAEFPKEGPSILRIQQVVRGDSAAYFCASSPEAVSGEQFFGPGTRLTVL.

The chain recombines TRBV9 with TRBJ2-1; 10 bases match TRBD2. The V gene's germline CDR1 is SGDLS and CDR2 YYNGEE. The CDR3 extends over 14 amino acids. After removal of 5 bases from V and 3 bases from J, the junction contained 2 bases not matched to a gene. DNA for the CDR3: TGTGCCAGCAGTTTAGCGGGGGGCTACAATGAGCAGTTCTTC. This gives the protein CASSLAGGYNEQFF.

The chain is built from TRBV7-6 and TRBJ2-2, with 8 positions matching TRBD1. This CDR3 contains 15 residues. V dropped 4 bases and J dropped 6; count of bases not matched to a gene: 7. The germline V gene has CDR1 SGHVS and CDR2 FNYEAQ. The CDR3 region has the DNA TGTGCCAGCAGCTCCTGGGCCAGGGGGCCCGGGGAGCTGTTTTTT. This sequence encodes CASSSWARGPGELFF.

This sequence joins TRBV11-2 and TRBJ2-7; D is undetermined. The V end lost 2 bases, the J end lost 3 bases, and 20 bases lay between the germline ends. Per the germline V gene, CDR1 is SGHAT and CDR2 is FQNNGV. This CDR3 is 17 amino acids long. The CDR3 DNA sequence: TGTGCCAGCAGCTTATTGGGTTTAGGCTCATCCCTCTACGAGCAGTACTTC. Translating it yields CASSLLGLGSSLYEQYF.

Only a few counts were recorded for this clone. CDR3 DNA sequence: TGTGCCAGCAGCCACGGGGGGACTGAAGCTTTCTTT. Protein product: CASSHGGTEAFF. This chain uses TRBV5-6 with TRBJ1-1; D is perhaps TRBD1 (5 bases). The V and J ends lost 4 bases and 5 bases respectively, with 9 bases between them. This CDR3 region has 12 residues. The germline V gene has CDR1 SGHDT and CDR2 YYEEEE.

CDR3: CTSSPRNGRGNQPQHF. The CDR3 nucleotides read TGCACCAGCAGCCCAAGAAACGGGAGAGGAAATCAGCCCCAGCATTTT. The chain recombines TRBV1 with TRBJ1-5. TRBV1 is a documented pseudogene. The CDR3 sequence is 16 residues long.

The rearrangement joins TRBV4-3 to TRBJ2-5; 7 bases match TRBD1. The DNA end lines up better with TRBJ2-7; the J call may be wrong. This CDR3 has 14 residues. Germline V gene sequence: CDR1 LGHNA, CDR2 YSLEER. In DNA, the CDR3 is TGCGCCAGCAGCCCTCAGACAGGGTTCAACGAGCAGTACTTC. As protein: CASSPQTGFNEQYF.

CDR3 nucleotide sequence: TGTGCCAGCAGTTCCCCGGACAAAGCGTACACAGATACGCAGTATTTT. This translates into CASSSPDKAYTDTQYF. V and J are TRBV6-5 and TRBJ2-3; the D gene is possibly TRBD1 (5 bases). CDR3 size: 16 residues. Germline V CDR1 and CDR2: MNHEY, SVGAGI. V was trimmed by 4 bases and J by 2 bases, leaving 16 bases between them.

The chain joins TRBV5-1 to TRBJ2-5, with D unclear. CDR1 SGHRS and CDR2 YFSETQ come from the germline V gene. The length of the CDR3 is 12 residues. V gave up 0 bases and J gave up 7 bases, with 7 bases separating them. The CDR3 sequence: CASSLDTGTQYF. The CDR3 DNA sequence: TGCGCCAGCAGCTTGGATACCGGGACCCAGTACTTC.

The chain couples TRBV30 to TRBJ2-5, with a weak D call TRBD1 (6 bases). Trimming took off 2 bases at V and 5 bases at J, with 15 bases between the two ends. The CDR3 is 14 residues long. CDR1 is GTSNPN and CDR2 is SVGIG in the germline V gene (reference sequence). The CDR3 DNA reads TGTGCCTGGAGTAATGAGGGGGTCTCGGAGACCCAGTACTTC. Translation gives CAWSNEGVSETQYF.

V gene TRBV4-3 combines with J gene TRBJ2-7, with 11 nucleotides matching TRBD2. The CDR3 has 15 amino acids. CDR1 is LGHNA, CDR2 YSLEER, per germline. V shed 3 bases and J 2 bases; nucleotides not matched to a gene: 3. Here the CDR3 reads CASSHTSGGPYEQYF. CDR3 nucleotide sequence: TGCGCCAGCAGCCATACTAGCGGGGGACCCTACGAGCAGTACTTC.